This T cell receptor (beta chain) was observed in a study of Ad26.COV2.S vaccination and SARS-CoV-2 variants. In the study overall: The trial was COV1001 and the donor's arm was Ad26.COV2.S. The study's findings and limits: Researchers cautioned that TCR breadth and depth analyses may have underestimated total T cell responses.

Worth noting for this clone: Its antigen is not known.

Assay used: immunoSEQ multiplex PCR; TCRdb lists only in-frame clones, some missing. The sample includes about 400,000 clones, roughly 88% of them seen just once. The treatment: around 19 received Ad26.COV2.S at low or high dose, single or two shots; about 5 received placebo; per-sample allocation not given. Day 63 following the first vaccine or placebo injection was when the samples were taken. Vaccine was an Ad26 vector expressing Wuhan-strain SARS-CoV-2 spike. The sequence was collected from a person between 18 and 65 years old who received the Ad26.COV2.S COVID-19 vaccine or a placebo. The source material was peripheral blood, sampled in a trial of Ad26.COV2.S vaccine versus placebo.

CDR3 sequence reads: CASSRASGGPETQYF. CDR3 DNA sequence: TGTGCCAGCAGCCGCGCTAGCGGGGGGCCAGAGACCCAGTACTTC. The genes are TRBV11-3 and TRBJ2-5; 11 nucleotides align to TRBD2. Looked up from germline, CDR1 is SGHNT and CDR2 is YENEEA. The CDR3 has 15 residues. The trim removed 5 bases at V and 4 bases at J, leaving 6 bases unmatched.